These T cell receptor beta chains were read from a single sample in a study of cytotoxic CD8 clonotypes in ibrutinib-treated CLL. Here immunoSEQ multiplex PCR was the method, and the copy in TCRdb shows in-frame clones only, minus some. The sample consists of over 9,000 clones, roughly 83% of them appearing once. The sequencing used PBMCs, collected at disease progression, from a patient treated with ibrutinib. The receptors were sampled from a human donor with chronic lymphocytic leukemia. Both conserved end residues are part of each CDR3. D genes are given only for firm matches. Where a row states a size, it is once, few, many or the class of an expanded clone; other rows omit it.

TGCGCCAGCAGCTTGGGAGGGGGGGCTGAGACCCAGTACTTC	CASSLGGGAETQYF	few	TRBJ2-5	TRBV5-1	NA
TGTGCCAGCAGCGTACGGGCGGGACAGGGAGTCTACGAGCAGTACTTC	CASSVRAGQGVYEQYF	NA	TRBJ2-7	TRBV9	TRBD1
TGTGCCAGTAGTTTTATAGGGAGCTCTGAAGCTTTCTTT	CASSFIGSSEAFF	NA	TRBJ1-1	TRBV19	NA
TGTGCCAGCAGTTTCCCCGGGACATATACGCAGTATTTT	CASSFPGTYTQYF	few	TRBJ2-3	TRBV27	NA
TGTGCCAGCAGCTTCTTGACTAGCGGGAGGGATCGGCAGTTCTTC	CASSFLTSGRDRQFF	NA	TRBJ2-1	TRBV11-2	TRBD2
TGTGCCAGCAGCTTAGCTCTATTCACCAATGAGCAGTTCTTC	CASSLALFTNEQFF	NA	TRBJ2-1	TRBV7-8	NA
TGCGCCAGCAGCCTTAGGGGGGACGATCAGCCCCAGCATTTT	CASSLRGDDQPQHF	NA	TRBJ1-5	TRBV4-1	NA
TGTGCCAGCTCCGGGACTAGCGTGTCCTACGAGCAGTACTTC	CASSGTSVSYEQYF	NA	TRBJ2-7	TRBV6-6	TRBD2
TGTGCCAGTCGGGACAGAAGCAATCAGCCCCAGCATTTT	CASRDRSNQPQHF	NA	TRBJ1-5	TRBV6-6	TRBD1
TGTGCCAGCAGCGGAGAGGGTCTACTAAAGCAGTACTTC	CASSGEGLLKQYF	NA	TRBJ2-7	TRBV7-9	NA
TGTGCCAGCAGTTTGAGGTATAGCAATCAGCCCCAGCATTTT	CASSLRYSNQPQHF	NA	TRBJ1-5	TRBV27	NA
TGTGCCACCAGCAGAGGGGCTTCCTACGAGCAGTACTTC	CATSRGASYEQYF	NA	TRBJ2-7	TRBV15	NA
TGTGCCAGCAGTCTCTACAGGGGAGCCTACGAGCAGTACTTC	CASSLYRGAYEQYF	once	TRBJ2-7	TRBV6-5	TRBD1
TGTGCCAGCAGGGGGACAGGGGGCCTCCTCATTAACTATGGCTACACCTTC	CASRGTGGLLINYGYTF	NA	TRBJ1-2	TRBV2	TRBD1
TGCGCCAGCAGCTTGGGAGCGGCCATGGGGAGGGAGACCCAGTACTTC	CASSLGAAMGRETQYF	once	TRBJ2-5	TRBV5-1	NA
TGTGCCAGCAGCTTAGTAGCAGGGGGGGAAGCTTTCTTT	CASSLVAGGEAFF	NA	TRBJ1-1	TRBV7-6	TRBD1
TGTGCCAGCAGGAGCAGGGGGACTAGCGTTGGAGAGACCCAGTACTTC	CASRSRGTSVGETQYF	NA	TRBJ2-5	TRBV5-6	TRBD2
TGTGCCAGCAGCCCGATGGACGGAGCTTTCTTT	CASSPMDGAFF	NA	TRBJ1-1	TRBV6-1	NA
TGTGCCAGCTTCTATTCGGGACAGGGCCACAATGAGCAGTTCTTC	CASFYSGQGHNEQFF	NA	TRBJ2-1	TRBV18	TRBD1